The source of this T cell receptor (beta chain) is a study of Graves' ophthalmopathy and Graves' hyperthyroidism. TCR beta CDR3 regions were amplified from RNA transcripts. Amplification began with first-round RT-PCR using HTBI primers, then second-round multiplex PCR was performed. One entry per CDR3 protein, called by TCRdb with MiXCR from the multiplex PCR reads. The repertoire has approximately 700,000 distinct CDR3 sequences, over 40% of them found once; the top ten carry about 3.3%. Germline CDR1 reads ENHRY; CDR2 reads SYGVKD. The CDR3 runs 15 residues. The chain joins TRBV10-3 to TRBJ2-5; 10 nucleotides align to TRBD1. The end of the DNA is better explained by TRBJ2-1, so the J call may be wrong. Input material: peripheral blood. This receptor was obtained from an adult man with Graves' ophthalmopathy. CDR3 in amino acids: CAISDSGTGVNEQFF. DNA of the CDR3: TGTGCCATCAGTGACTCCGGGACAGGGGTTAATGAGCAGTTCTTC.